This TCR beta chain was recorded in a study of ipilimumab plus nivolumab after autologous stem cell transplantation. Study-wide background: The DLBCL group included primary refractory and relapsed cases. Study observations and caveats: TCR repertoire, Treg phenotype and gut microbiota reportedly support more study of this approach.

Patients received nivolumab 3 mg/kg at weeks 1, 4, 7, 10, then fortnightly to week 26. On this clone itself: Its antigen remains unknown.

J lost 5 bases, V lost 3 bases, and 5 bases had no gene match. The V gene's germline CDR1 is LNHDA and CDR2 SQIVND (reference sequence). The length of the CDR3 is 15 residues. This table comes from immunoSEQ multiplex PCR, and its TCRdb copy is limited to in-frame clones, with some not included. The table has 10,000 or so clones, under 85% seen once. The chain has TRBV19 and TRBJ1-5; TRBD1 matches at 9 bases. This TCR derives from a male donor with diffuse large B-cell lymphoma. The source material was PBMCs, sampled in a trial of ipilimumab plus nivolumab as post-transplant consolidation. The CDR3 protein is CASSMGQGTYQPQHF. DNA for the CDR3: TGTGCCAGTAGTATGGGACAGGGTACCTATCAGCCCCAGCATTTT.